The 12 T cell receptor beta chains below all came from one sample that was sequenced in a study of blood T cell repertoires in COVID-19. Only in-frame clones appear in the TCRdb table, and some are missing; sequencing was by immunoSEQ multiplex PCR. The top ten clones hold 2.5% to 3% of a sample with 350,000 or so clones, about 86% of them seen once. The source material was peripheral blood. These receptors all stem from a man aged 25 to 45 with active or convalescent COVID-19.

The chain is built from TRBV19 and TRBJ2-7; 8 bases match TRBD2. With 2 bases clipped from V and 0 bases from J, the junction kept 6 bases outside the gene matches. Germline V gene data show CDR1 as LNHDA and CDR2 as SQIVND (reference sequence). This CDR3 has 16 amino acids. In DNA, the CDR3 is TGTGCCAGTAGTATACAGTTACTAGCGGCCTCCTACGAGCAGTACTTC. Encoded protein: CASSIQLLAASYEQYF.

The V call is TRBV24-1, the J call TRBJ2-1; 12 bases agree with TRBD2. This CDR3 comprises 18 residues. CDR1 KGHDR and CDR2 SFDVKD come from the germline V gene. V gave up 2 bases and J gave up 4 bases; unmatched junction bases: 8. The CDR3 bases are TGTGCCACCAGTGATTCACGCCAACTAGCGGGGGGATACAATGAGCAGTTCTTC. This translates into CATSDSRQLAGGYNEQFF.

A note on this clone: Other DNA sequences in this specimen translate into the identical CDR3. The V gene is TRBV7-3, the J gene TRBJ2-2; D ambiguous. The CDR3 runs 12 residues. V was trimmed by 5 bases and J by 6 bases, leaving 7 bases between them. Germline values: CDR1 SGHTA, CDR2 FQGTGA. CDR3 region: CASSLGSGELFF. DNA of the CDR3: TGTGCCAGCAGCCTCGGGTCCGGGGAGCTGTTTTTT.

V usage is TRBV2 and J usage is TRBJ2-2; a weak D match, TRBD2 (5 bases). CDR3 length: 17 residues. Germline values: CDR1 SNHLY, CDR2 FYNNEI. Trimming left V 6 bases short and J 5 bases short, with 22 bases between. DNA for the CDR3: TGTGCCAGCAGGCGGCGGGCTGTTGACTCACCAACCGGGGAGCTGTTTTTT. It is translated as CASRRRAVDSPTGELFF. The full variable domain, with the rest looked up from reference TRBV2 and TRBJ2-2, is EPEVTQTPSHQVTQMGQEVILRCVPISNHLYFYWYRQILGQKVEFLVSFYNNEISEKSEIFDDQFSVERPDGSNFTLKIRSTKLEDSAMYFCASRRRAVDSPTGELFFGEGSRLTVL.

The chain has TRBV28 and TRBJ2-7; D gene unclear. The CDR3 runs to 14 residues. Germline V gives CDR1 MDHEN, CDR2 SYDVKM. Deletions cut 4 bases from V and 1 base from J, with 11 bases between. The CDR3 DNA reads TGTGCCAGCAGTTCTGAAGACTCATCCTACGAGCAGTACTTC. Residues: CASSSEDSSYEQYF.

This chain links TRBV15 with TRBJ2-1; TRBD2 aligns across 8 bases. The length of the CDR3 is 13 residues. The germline CDR1 and CDR2 sequences are LNHNV and YYDKDF (reference sequence). V lost 4 bases to trimming and J lost 7 bases; unmatched junction nucleotides: 3. CDR3 protein: CATSNRGGNEQFF. The CDR3 region has the DNA TGTGCCACCAGCAACCGGGGGGGTAATGAGCAGTTCTTC.

The chain links TRBV4-2 to TRBJ2-1; 9 positions match TRBD2. The CDR3 extends over 15 amino acids. The V segment lost 5 bases and the J segment 5 bases; nucleotides outside the gene matches: 7. The V gene's germline CDR1 is LGHNA and CDR2 YNFKEQ. CDR3 sequence reads: CASSFSGSADNEQFF. The CDR3 nucleotides read TGTGCCAGCAGCTTTAGCGGGAGTGCGGACAATGAGCAGTTCTTC.

V gene TRBV5-4 combines with J gene TRBJ1-1; 7 bases agree with TRBD1. CDR3 size: 13 residues. CDR1 SGHNT and CDR2 YYREEE come from the germline V gene (reference sequence). V lost 9 bases and J lost 6; bases outside the gene matches: 11. The CDR3 DNA is TGTGCCACCTCTTCAACAGGGGAAGCTGAAGCTTTCTTT. Translation: CATSSTGEAEAFF.

The V gene is TRBV19, the J gene TRBJ1-3, with TRBD1 as a possible D gene (5 bases). Germline CDR1 is LNHDA and CDR2 is SQIVND (reference sequence). The CDR3 runs 16 residues. Trimming stripped 0 bases from V and 2 bases from J, with 11 bases between. The CDR3 protein is CASSIDYTGTGNTIYF. CDR3 nucleotides: TGTGCCAGTAGTATAGATTACACAGGAACTGGAAACACCATATATTTT. Together with reference TRBV19 and TRBJ1-3, the CDR3 gives the full variable domain: DGGITQSPKYLFRKEGQNVTLSCEQNLNHDAMYWYRQDPGQGLRLIYYSQIVNDFQKGDIAEGYSVSREKKESFPLTVTSAQKNPTAFYLCASSIDYTGTGNTIYFGEGSWLTVV.

This rearrangement joins TRBV11-2 to TRBJ2-3; possibly TRBD1 for D (6 bases). This CDR3 comprises 15 residues. The V end lost 5 bases, the J end lost 0 bases, and 12 bases lay between the germline ends. Germline loops: CDR1 SGHAT, CDR2 FQNNGV. CDR3 residues: CASSLQGLSTDTQYF. CDR3 bases: TGTGCCAGCAGCCTTCAGGGGCTAAGCACAGATACGCAGTATTTT.

This chain joins TRBV5-5 and TRBJ1-5, with 7 nucleotides matching TRBD1. Germline lookup yields CDR1 SGHKS and CDR2 YYEKEE (reference sequence). Unmatched junction bases numbered 7, after V lost 4 bases and J lost 3 bases. This CDR3 is built from 15 residues. The CDR3 DNA is TGTGCCAGCAGCCGCCGGGACAGCAACAATCAGCCCCAGCATTTT. Encoded protein: CASSRRDSNNQPQHF.

This sequence joins TRBV30 and TRBJ1-4; TRBD1 matches at 7 bases. The CDR3 consists of 15 residues. CDR1 is GTSNPN and CDR2 is SVGIG in the germline V gene (reference sequence). V shed 2 bases and J 5 bases; nucleotides not matched to a gene: 8. The CDR3 sequence is CAWSRAGGGNEKLFF. The DNA of the CDR3 is TGTGCCTGGAGTCGGGCAGGGGGTGGAAATGAAAAACTGTTTTTT.